A single sample is the source of the 10 T cell receptor beta chains below, sequenced in a study of shared clonotypes between healthy human individuals. TCRdb keeps only in-frame clones here, not all; method: immunoSEQ multiplex PCR. Among 2,500,000 or so clones, around 94% were seen once, and the ten largest hold about 0.13%. Sequencing was carried out using naive CD4+ T cells sorted from blood. Subset reported: CD45RA+ positively selected. Receptors originate from a man younger than 30 in good health.

This chain connects TRBV25-1 to TRBJ2-3, with 9 bases fitting TRBD1. CDR1 and CDR2 from the germline V gene are MGHDK and SYGVNS. The CDR3 consists of 15 residues. Trimming removed 3 bases from V and 4 bases from J; junction bases left unmatched: 5. DNA of the CDR3: TGTGCCAGCAGTGAGGGACAGGGAGCGGCAGATACGCAGTATTTT. This encodes CASSEGQGAADTQYF.

Note on this clone: At the DNA level, this CDR3 is encoded by other sequences in the same sample as well. This sequence joins TRBV30 and TRBJ2-7; a possible D gene is TRBD1 (6 bases). CDR1 and CDR2 (germline): GTSNPN, SVGIG (reference sequence). V dropped 2 bases and J dropped 0 bases, with 8 bases sitting between them. The CDR3 is made up of 13 amino acids. CDR3 region: CAWSQGNSYEQYF. The CDR3 DNA reads as TGTGCCTGGAGTCAGGGGAACTCCTACGAGCAGTACTTC. Complete variable domain (other parts from reference TRBV30 and TRBJ2-7): SQTIHQWPATLVQPVGSPLSLECTVEGTSNPNLYWYRQAAGRGLQLLFYSVGIGQISSEVPQNLSASRPQDRQFILSSKKLLLSDSGFYLCAWSQGNSYEQYFGPGTRLTVT.

The genes are TRBV5-5 and TRBJ1-1; D is unresolved. CDR1 is SGHKS and CDR2 is YYEKEE in the germline V gene (reference sequence). Trimming removed 2 bases at V and 11 bases at J, with 7 bases between. CDR3 length: 10 residues. CDR3 DNA: TGTGCCAGCAGCTTCTTGGAGGCTTTCTTT. Its protein is CASSFLEAFF.

The chain combines TRBV27 with TRBJ1-2; 12 bases line up with TRBD1. The CDR3 extends over 14 amino acids. After removal of 5 bases from V and 8 bases from J, the junction contained 6 bases not matched to a gene. From germline, CDR1 is MNHEY and CDR2 SMNVEV (reference sequence). The DNA of the CDR3 is TGTGCCAGCAGTCCCGGGACAGGGGGCGCGGGCTACACCTTC. Its protein is CASSPGTGGAGYTF.

The V gene is TRBV28, the J gene TRBJ1-1, with a weak D call TRBD1 (5 bases). The germline V and J ends were trimmed by 2 bases and 0 bases, with 7 bases remaining between them. The CDR3 consists of 14 residues. The V gene's germline CDR1 is MDHEN and CDR2 SYDVKM. The CDR3 DNA follows: TGTGCCAGCAGTTTAGTGACAGTGAACACTGAAGCTTTCTTT. This encodes CASSLVTVNTEAFF.

V usage is TRBV6-5 and J usage is TRBJ2-3; perhaps TRBD1 as D (6 bases). This CDR3 has 14 amino acids. Germline V gene data show CDR1 as MNHEY and CDR2 as SVGAGI. V lost 2 bases, J lost 7 bases, and 13 bases lay in between. For the CDR3, the DNA is TGTGCCAGCAGTTACCGCTCGCAGGGGAATACGCAGTATTTT. Residues: CASSYRSQGNTQYF.

The chain carries TRBV18 and TRBJ1-2, with 7 bases lining up with TRBD1. This CDR3 has 16 residues. Trimming removed 1 base from V and 4 bases from J; junction bases left unmatched: 9. Germline CDR1 is KGHSH and CDR2 is LQKENI. This CDR3 is CASSPLQGGSSYGYTF. The DNA of the CDR3 is TGTGCCAGCTCACCACTTCAGGGGGGAAGTTCCTATGGCTACACCTTC.

This chain uses TRBV9 with TRBJ2-2; TRBD1 aligns across 8 bases. Germline loops: CDR1 SGDLS, CDR2 YYNGEE. This CDR3 has 16 amino acids. V shed 0 bases and J 5 bases; nucleotides not matched to a gene: 6. The CDR3 loop reads CASSVATGTGTGELFF. The CDR3 DNA follows: TGTGCCAGCAGCGTAGCTACGGGGACAGGAACCGGGGAGCTGTTTTTT.

V and J are TRBV19 and TRBJ2-7; TRBD2 aligns across 10 bases. The germline V gene has CDR1 LNHDA and CDR2 SQIVND (reference sequence). The ends lost 2 bases at V and 7 bases at J; junction bases unmatched: 8. The CDR3 extends over 15 amino acids. CDR3 coding DNA: TGTGCCAGTAGTATATCGGCTAGCGGGAGTGGGGAGCAGTACTTC. Encoded protein: CASSISASGSGEQYF.

The CDR3 coding sequence is TGCAGCGTTGGCCCCCCCAGGGAAACTGAAGCTTTCTTT. Translation gives CSVGPPRETEAFF. V gene TRBV29-1 combines with J gene TRBJ1-1; weak D call: TRBD1 (5 bases). This CDR3 comprises 13 residues. Trimming took off 4 bases at V and 5 bases at J, with 14 bases between the two ends. In germline, CDR1 is SQVTM, CDR2 ANQGSEA. Variable domain in full (rest from reference TRBV29-1 and TRBJ1-1): SAVISQKPSRDICQRGTSLTIQCQVDSQVTMMFWYRQQPGQSLTLIATANQGSEATYESGFVIDKFPISRPNLTFSTLTVSNMSPEDSSIYLCSVGPPRETEAFFGQGTRLTVV.